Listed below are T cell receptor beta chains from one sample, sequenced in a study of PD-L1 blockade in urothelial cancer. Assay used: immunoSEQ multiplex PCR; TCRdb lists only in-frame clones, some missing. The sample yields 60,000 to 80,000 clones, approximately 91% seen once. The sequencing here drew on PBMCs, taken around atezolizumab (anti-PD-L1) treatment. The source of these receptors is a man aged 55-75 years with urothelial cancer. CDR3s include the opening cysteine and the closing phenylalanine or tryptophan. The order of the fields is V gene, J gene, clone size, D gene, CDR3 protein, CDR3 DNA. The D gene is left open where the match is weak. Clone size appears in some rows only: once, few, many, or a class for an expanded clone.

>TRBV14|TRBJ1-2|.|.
CASRTGGTYGYTF
TGTGCCAGCAGGACGGGAGGGACTTATGGCTACACCTTC
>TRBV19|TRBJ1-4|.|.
CASNRERGMNEKLFF
TGTGCCAGTAACCGCGAGCGCGGGATGAATGAAAAACTGTTTTTT
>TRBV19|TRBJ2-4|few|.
CASTMAAGQAKNIQYF
TGTGCCAGTACCATGGCGGCAGGACAAGCCAAAAACATTCAGTACTTC
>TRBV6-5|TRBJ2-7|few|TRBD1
CASSKPGTGMNEQYF
TGTGCCAGCAGTAAACCAGGGACAGGGATGAATGAGCAGTACTTC
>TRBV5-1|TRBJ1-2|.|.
CASSGAGGGYTF
TGCGCCAGCAGCGGGGCCGGTGGAGGCTACACCTTC
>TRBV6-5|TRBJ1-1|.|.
CASSYRQGTEAFF
TGTGCCAGCAGTTACAGGCAGGGGACTGAAGCTTTCTTT
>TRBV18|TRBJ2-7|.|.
CASSPGLNWEQYF
TGTGCCAGCTCACCGGGACTTAATTGGGAGCAGTACTTC
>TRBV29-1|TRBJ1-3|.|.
CSGAVGTTAGNTIYF
TGCAGCGGGGCGGTCGGGACAACCGCTGGAAACACCATATATTTT
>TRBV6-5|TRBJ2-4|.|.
CASSRQSKNIQYF
TGTGCCAGCAGCCGACAGTCCAAAAACATTCAGTACTTC
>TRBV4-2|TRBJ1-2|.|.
CASSPYGAGGYTF
TGTGCCAGCAGCCCCTACGGCGCGGGTGGCTACACCTTC
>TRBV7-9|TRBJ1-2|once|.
CASSWGRGGLQGSYTF
TGTGCCAGCAGCTGGGGAAGGGGGGGCCTTCAAGGATCCTACACCTTC
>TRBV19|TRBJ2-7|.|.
CASSPSREGGSYEQYF
TGTGCCAGTAGTCCCTCGAGGGAGGGGGGTTCCTACGAGCAGTACTTC
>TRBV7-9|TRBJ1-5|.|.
CASSLEIEGQPQHF
TGTGCCAGCAGCTTAGAGATTGAGGGTCAGCCCCAGCATTTT
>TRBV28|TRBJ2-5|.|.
CASSQTRTVQETQYF
TGTGCCAGCAGCCAAACTCGGACTGTGCAAGAGACCCAGTACTTC
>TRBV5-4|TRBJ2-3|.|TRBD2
CASGSAGTASTDTQYF
TGTGCCAGCGGGTCAGCGGGGACTGCTAGCACAGATACGCAGTATTTT
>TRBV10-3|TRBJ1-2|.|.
CAISESGEGGYTF
TGTGCCATCAGTGAGTCCGGGGAGGGTGGCTACACCTTC
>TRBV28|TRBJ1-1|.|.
CASSPPGNLVRAFF
TGTGCCAGCAGTCCGCCGGGAAACCTGGTTCGAGCTTTCTTT
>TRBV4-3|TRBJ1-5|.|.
CASSQGLGANQPQHF
TGCGCCAGCAGCCAGGGTTTAGGAGCAAATCAGCCCCAGCATTTT
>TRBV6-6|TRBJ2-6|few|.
CASSPSAGGANVLTF
TGTGCCAGCAGCCCTAGCGCTGGTGGGGCCAACGTCCTGACTTTC
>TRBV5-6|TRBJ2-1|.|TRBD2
CASSLYGGANNEQFF
TGTGCCAGCAGCTTGTACGGGGGGGCAAACAATGAGCAGTTCTTC
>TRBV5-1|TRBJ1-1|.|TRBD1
CASSSGQGDRKTEAFF
TGCGCCAGCAGCTCGGGTCAGGGGGACAGAAAAACTGAAGCTTTCTTT
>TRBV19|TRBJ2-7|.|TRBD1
CASSIGTGTGLYEQYF
TGTGCCAGTAGTATTGGGACGGGGACAGGGCTCTACGAGCAGTACTTC
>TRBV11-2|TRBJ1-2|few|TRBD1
CASSPGTGPYGYTF
TGTGCCAGCAGCCCCGGGACAGGTCCGTATGGCTACACCTTC
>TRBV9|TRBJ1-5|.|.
CASSLTWSGAQHF
TGTGCCAGCAGCCTTACATGGTCCGGGGCCCAGCATTTT
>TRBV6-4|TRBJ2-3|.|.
CASSEGLLGDTQYF
TGTGCCAGCAGTGAGGGGCTGCTTGGAGATACGCAGTATTTT
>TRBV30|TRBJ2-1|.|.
CAWSGANEQFF
TGTGCCTGGTCTGGGGCTAATGAGCAGTTCTTC
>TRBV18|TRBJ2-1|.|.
CASSPQNNEQFF
TGTGCCAGCTCACCTCAGAACAATGAGCAGTTCTTC
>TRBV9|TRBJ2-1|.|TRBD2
CASSVFGGRAYNEQFF
TGTGCCAGCAGCGTATTCGGCGGGAGGGCCTACAATGAGCAGTTCTTC
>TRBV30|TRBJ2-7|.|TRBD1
CAWNSRHTGVWEQYF
TGTGCCTGGAACTCACGGCATACAGGGGTCTGGGAGCAGTACTTC
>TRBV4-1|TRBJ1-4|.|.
CASSRQGEKLFF
TGCGCCAGCAGCCGGCAGGGGGAAAAACTGTTTTTT
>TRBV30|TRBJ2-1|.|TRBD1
CAWRGGQGAFDEQFF
TGTGCCTGGAGGGGGGGACAGGGGGCCTTCGATGAGCAGTTCTTC
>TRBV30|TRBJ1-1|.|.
CAWTGLNTEAFF
TGTGCCTGGACAGGTTTGAACACTGAAGCTTTCTTT
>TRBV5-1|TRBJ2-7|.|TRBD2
CASSTGASGLRRGYEQYF
TGCGCCAGCAGTACTGGGGCTAGCGGCTTACGACGAGGGTACGAGCAGTACTTC
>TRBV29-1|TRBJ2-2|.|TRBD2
CSGGEGRGTGELFF
TGCAGCGGGGGGGAGGGCCGGGGCACCGGGGAGCTGTTTTTT
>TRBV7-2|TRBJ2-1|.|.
CASSLAGGPRGQFF
TGTGCCAGCAGCTTAGCGGGGGGGCCCCGGGGGCAGTTCTTC
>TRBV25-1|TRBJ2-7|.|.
CASSGPYGEQYF
TGTGCCAGCAGTGGACCCTACGGGGAGCAGTACTTC
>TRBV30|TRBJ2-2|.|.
CAWSSGQINTGELFF
TGTGCCTGGAGTTCCGGACAGATCAACACCGGGGAGCTGTTTTTT
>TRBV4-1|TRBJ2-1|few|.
CASSQDPPGLYEQFF
TGCGCCAGCAGCCAAGACCCACCGGGTCTCTATGAGCAGTTCTTC
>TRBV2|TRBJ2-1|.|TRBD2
CASALAGAYNEQFF
TGTGCCAGCGCCCTAGCGGGAGCGTACAATGAGCAGTTCTTC
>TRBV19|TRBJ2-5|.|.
CASSRTGHSSGETQYF
TGTGCCAGTAGTAGGACGGGGCATAGTAGCGGAGAGACCCAGTACTTC
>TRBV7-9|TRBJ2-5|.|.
CASSLNRAILVETQYF
TGTGCCAGCAGCTTAAACAGGGCAATATTGGTAGAGACCCAGTACTTC
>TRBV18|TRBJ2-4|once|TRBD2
CASSPEQRGVAKNIQYF
TGTGCCAGCTCACCAGAACAGCGGGGAGTAGCCAAAAACATTCAGTACTTC
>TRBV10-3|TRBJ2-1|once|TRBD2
CAISIGTGGFDEQFF
TGTGCCATCAGTATAGGGACGGGGGGTTTCGATGAGCAGTTCTTC
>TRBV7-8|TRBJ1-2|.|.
CASSWGGQNYGYTF
TGTGCCAGCAGCTGGGGAGGGCAGAACTATGGCTACACCTTC
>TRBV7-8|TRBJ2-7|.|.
CASSPRDTTTYEQYF
TGTGCCAGCAGTCCACGGGACACCACAACCTACGAGCAGTACTTC
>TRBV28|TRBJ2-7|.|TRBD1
CASSGTGGPYEQYF
TGTGCCAGCAGCGGGACAGGGGGCCCGTACGAGCAGTACTTC
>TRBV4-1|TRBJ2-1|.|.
CASSLQGGGGLNEQFF
TGCGCCAGCAGCCTCCAAGGAGGGGGGGGTTTGAATGAGCAGTTCTTC
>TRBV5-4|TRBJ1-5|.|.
CASSYDRNQPQHF
TGTGCCAGCAGCTATGACAGGAATCAGCCCCAGCATTTT
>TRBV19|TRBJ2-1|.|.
CASSPGAVYNEQFF
TGTGCCAGTAGTCCTGGGGCGGTATACAATGAGCAGTTCTTC
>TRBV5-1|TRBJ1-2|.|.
CASSLGQGSNYGYTF
TGCGCCAGCAGCTTGGGGCAGGGTTCCAACTATGGCTACACCTTC
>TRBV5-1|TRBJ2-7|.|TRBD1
CASSYVGTGVPYEQYF
TGCGCCAGCAGCTACGTCGGGACAGGGGTTCCCTACGAGCAGTACTTC